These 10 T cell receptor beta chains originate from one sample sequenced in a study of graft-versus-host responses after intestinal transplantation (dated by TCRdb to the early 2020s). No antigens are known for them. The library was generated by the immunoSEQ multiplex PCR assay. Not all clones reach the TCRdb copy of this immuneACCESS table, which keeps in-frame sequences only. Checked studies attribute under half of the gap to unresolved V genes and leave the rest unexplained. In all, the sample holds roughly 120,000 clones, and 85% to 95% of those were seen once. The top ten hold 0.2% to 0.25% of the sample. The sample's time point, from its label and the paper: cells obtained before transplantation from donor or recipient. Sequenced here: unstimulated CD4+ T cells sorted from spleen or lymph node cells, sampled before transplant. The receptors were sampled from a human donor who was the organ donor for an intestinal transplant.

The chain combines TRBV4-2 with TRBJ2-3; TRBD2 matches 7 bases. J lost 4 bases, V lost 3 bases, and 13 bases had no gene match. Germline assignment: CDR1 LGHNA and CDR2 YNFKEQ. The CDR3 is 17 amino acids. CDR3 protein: CASSQRLAGVGSDTQYF. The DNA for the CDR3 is TGTGCCAGCAGCCAGCGACTGGCGGGAGTAGGGTCAGATACGCAGTATTTT.

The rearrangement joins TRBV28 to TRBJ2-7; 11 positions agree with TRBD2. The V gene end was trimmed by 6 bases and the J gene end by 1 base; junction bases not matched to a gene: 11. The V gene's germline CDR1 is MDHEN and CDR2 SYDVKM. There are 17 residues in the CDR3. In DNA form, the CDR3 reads TGTGCCAGCAGGGACACCGCCTTAGCGGGAGGGTCCTACGAGCAGTACTTC. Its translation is CASRDTALAGGSYEQYF.

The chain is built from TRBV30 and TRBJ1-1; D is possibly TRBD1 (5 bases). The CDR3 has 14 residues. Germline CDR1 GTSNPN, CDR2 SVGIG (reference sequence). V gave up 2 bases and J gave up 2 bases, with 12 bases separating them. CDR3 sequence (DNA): TGTGCCTGGAGTTATGGACACTTAAACACTGAAGCTTTCTTT. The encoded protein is CAWSYGHLNTEAFF.

Here the CDR3 DNA reads TGTGCCAGCAGTCGGAGACTGGAATCCTACAATGAGCAGTTCTTC. It translates to CASSRRLESYNEQFF. This rearrangement joins TRBV27 to TRBJ2-1; D is unclear. V was pared by 5 bases and J by 1 base, with 12 bases between. CDR3 length equals 15 residues. Germline V gives CDR1 MNHEY, CDR2 SMNVEV (reference sequence).

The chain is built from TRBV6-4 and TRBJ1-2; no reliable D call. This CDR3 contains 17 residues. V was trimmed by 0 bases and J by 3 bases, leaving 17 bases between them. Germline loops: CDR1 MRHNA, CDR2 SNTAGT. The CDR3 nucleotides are TGTGCCAGCAGTGACTCGACTGTTAGGGAGGAGGACTATGGCTACACCTTC. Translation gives CASSDSTVREEDYGYTF.

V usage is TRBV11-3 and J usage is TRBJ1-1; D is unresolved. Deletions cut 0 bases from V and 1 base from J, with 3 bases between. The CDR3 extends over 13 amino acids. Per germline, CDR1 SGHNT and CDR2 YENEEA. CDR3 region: CASSLEGNTEAFF. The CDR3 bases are TGTGCCAGCAGCTTAGAAGGGAACACTGAAGCTTTCTTT.

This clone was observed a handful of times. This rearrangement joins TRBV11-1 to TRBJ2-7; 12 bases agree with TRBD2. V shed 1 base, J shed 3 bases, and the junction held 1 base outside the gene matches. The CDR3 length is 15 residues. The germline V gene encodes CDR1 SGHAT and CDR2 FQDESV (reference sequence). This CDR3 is CASSLGLAGVYEQYF. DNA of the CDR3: TGTGCCAGCAGCTTAGGACTAGCGGGAGTCTACGAGCAGTACTTC.

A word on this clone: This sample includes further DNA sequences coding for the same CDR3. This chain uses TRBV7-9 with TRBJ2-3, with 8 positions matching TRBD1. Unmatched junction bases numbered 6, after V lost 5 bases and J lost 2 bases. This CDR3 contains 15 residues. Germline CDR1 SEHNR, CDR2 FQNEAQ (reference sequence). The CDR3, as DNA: TGTGCCAGCAGCCCCGGGACAGGTCTCACAGATACGCAGTATTTT. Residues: CASSPGTGLTDTQYF.

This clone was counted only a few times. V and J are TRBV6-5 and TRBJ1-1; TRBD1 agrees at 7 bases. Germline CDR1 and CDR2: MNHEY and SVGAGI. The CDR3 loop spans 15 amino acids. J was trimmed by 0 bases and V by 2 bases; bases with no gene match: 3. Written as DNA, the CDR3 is TGTGCCAGCAGTTACCTGGGACAGATGAACACTGAAGCTTTCTTT. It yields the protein CASSYLGQMNTEAFF.

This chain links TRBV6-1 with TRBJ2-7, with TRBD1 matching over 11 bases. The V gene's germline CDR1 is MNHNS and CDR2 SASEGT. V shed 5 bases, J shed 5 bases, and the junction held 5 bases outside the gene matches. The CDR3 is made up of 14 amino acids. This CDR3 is CASSIWTGGHEQYF. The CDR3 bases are TGTGCCAGCAGTATCTGGACAGGGGGCCACGAGCAGTACTTC.